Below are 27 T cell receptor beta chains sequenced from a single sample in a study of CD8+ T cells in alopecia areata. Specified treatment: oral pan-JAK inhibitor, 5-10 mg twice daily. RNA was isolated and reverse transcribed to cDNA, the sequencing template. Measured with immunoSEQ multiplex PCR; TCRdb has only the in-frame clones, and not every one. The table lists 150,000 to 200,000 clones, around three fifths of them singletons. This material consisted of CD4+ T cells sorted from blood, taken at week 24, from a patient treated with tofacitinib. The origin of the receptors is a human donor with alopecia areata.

In nucleotides, the CDR3 is TGTGCCACCAGCAGAATACAGGGAAGGGATGAAAAACTGTTTTTT. This gives the protein CATSRIQGRDEKLFF. V usage is TRBV15 and J usage is TRBJ1-4, with D maybe TRBD1 (6 bases). With 2 bases removed from V and 6 bases from J, the gap between germline ends came to 13 bases. The CDR3 is 15 amino acids. Germline CDR1 and CDR2: LNHNV and YYDKDF (reference sequence).

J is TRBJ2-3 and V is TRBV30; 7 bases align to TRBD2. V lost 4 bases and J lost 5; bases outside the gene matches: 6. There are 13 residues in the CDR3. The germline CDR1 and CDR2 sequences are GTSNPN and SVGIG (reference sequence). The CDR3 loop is CAWNGASGDTQYF. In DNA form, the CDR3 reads TGTGCCTGGAATGGGGCTAGCGGAGATACGCAGTATTTT.

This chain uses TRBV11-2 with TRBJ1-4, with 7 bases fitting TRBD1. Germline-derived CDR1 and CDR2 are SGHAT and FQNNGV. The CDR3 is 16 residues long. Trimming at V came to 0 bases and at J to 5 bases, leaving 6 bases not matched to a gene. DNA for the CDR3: TGTGCCAGCAGCTTAGACTTGGACAGGAAGAATGAAAAACTGTTTTTT. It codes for CASSLDLDRKNEKLFF.

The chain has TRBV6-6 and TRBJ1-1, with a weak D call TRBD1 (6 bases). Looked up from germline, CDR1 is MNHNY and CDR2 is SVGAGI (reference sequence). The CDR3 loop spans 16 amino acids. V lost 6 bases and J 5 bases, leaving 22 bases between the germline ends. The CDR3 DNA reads TGTGCCAGCAGGTCCCCAATCTTGGGGGGCGGGACTGAAGCTTTCTTT. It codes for CASRSPILGGGTEAFF.

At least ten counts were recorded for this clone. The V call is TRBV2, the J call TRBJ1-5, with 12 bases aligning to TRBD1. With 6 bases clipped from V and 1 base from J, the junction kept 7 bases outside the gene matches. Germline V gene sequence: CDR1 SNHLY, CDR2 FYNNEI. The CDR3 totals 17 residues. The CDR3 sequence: CASRPGQGALSNQPQHF. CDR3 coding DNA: TGTGCCAGCAGGCCGGGACAGGGGGCCCTAAGCAATCAGCCCCAGCATTTT.

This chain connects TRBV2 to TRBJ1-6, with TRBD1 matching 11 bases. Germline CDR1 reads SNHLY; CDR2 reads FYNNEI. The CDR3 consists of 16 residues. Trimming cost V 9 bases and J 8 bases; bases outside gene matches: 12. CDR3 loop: CASQNIPGQGDSPLHF. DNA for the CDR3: TGTGCCAGTCAGAACATCCCGGGACAGGGGGATTCACCCCTCCACTTT.

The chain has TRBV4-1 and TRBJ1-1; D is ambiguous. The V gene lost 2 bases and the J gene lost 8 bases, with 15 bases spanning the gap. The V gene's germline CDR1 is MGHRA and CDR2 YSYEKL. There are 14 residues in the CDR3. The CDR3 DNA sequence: TGCGCCAGCAGCCAACATGACGGGTCGACCGAAGCTTTCTTT. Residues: CASSQHDGSTEAFF.

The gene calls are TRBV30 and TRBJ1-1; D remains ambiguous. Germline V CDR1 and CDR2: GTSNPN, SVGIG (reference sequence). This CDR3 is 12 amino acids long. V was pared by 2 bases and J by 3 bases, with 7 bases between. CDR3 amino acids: CAWSPEYTEAFF. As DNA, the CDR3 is TGTGCCTGGAGTCCCGAATACACTGAAGCTTTCTTT. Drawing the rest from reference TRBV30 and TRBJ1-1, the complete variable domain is SQTIHQWPATLVQPVGSPLSLECTVEGTSNPNLYWYRQAAGRGLQLLFYSVGIGQISSEVPQNLSASRPQDRQFILSSKKLLLSDSGFYLCAWSPEYTEAFFGQGTRLTVV.

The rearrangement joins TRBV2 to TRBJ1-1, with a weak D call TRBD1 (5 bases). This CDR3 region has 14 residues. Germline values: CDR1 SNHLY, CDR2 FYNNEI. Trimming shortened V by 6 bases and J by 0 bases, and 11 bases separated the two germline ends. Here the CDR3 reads CASSRQHMNTEAFF. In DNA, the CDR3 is TGTGCCAGCAGCCGACAGCACATGAACACTGAAGCTTTCTTT.

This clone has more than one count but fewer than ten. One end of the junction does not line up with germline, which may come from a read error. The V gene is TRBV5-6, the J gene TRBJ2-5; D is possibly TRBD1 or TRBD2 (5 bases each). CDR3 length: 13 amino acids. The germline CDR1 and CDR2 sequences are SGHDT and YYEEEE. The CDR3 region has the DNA TGTGCCAGCAGGTTGGGGGTTGTGGAGACCCAGTACTTC. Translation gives CASRLGVVETQYF.

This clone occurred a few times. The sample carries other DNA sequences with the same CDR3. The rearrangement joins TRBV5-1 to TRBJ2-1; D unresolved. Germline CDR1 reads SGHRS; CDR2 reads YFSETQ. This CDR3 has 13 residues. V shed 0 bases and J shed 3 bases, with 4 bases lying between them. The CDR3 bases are TGCGCCAGCAGCTTGGACAGCTACAATGAGCAGTTCTTC. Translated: CASSLDSYNEQFF.

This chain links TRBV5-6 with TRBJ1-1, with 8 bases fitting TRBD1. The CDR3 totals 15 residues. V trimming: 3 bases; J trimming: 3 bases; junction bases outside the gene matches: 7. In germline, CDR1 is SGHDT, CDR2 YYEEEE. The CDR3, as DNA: TGTGCCAGCAGCTGGGTACAGGGGGTTGACACTGAAGCTTTCTTT. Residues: CASSWVQGVDTEAFF.

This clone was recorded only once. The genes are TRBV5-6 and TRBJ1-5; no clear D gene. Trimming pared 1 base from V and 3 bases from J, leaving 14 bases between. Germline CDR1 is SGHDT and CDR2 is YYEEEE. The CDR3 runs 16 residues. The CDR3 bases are TGTGCCAGCAGCTTGTACGGCCTGGACGCCAATCAGCCCCAGCATTTT. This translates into CASSLYGLDANQPQHF.

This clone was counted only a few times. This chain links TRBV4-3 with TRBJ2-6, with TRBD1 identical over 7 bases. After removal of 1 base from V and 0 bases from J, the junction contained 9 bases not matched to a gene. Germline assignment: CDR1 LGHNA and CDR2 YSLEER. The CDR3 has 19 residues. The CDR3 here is CASSQGGSGGNSGANVLTF. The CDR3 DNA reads TGCGCCAGCAGCCAAGGCGGGTCAGGGGGTAACTCTGGGGCCAACGTCCTGACTTTC.

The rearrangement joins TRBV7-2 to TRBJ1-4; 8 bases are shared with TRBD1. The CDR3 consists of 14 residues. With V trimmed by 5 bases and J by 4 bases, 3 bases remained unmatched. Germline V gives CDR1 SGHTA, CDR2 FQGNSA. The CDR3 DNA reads TGTGCCAGCAGCACAGGGGGTGTTAATGAAAAACTGTTTTTT. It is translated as CASSTGGVNEKLFF.

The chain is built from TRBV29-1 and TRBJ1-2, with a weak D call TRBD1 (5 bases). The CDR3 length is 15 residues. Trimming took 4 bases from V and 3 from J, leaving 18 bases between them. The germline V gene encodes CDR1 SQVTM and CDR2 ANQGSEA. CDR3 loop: CSVGGRREAHYGYTF. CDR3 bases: TGCAGCGTTGGGGGACGGAGGGAAGCTCACTATGGCTACACCTTC.

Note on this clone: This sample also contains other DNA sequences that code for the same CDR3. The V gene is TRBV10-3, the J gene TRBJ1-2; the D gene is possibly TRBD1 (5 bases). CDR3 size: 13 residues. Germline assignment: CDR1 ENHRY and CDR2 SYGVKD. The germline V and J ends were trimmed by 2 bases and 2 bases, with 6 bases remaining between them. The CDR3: CAISEGANYGYTF. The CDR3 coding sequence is TGTGCCATCAGTGAGGGGGCCAACTATGGCTACACCTTC.

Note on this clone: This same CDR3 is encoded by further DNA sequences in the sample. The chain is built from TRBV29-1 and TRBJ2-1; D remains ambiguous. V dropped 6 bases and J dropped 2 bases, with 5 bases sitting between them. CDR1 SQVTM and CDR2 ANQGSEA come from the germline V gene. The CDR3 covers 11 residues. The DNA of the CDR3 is TGCAGCGTCAGAGCCTACAATGAGCAGTTCTTC. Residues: CSVRAYNEQFF.

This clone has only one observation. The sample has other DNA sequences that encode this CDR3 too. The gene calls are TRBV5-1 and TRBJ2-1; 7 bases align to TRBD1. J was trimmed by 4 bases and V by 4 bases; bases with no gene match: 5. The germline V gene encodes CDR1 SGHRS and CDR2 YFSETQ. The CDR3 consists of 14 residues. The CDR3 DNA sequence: TGCGCCAGCAGCCCAGGGGGTCAGTACAATGAGCAGTTCTTC. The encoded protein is CASSPGGQYNEQFF.

CDR3 bases: TGCAGCGTTGTGGGCGGGGATGGCTACACCTTC. It encodes CSVVGGDGYTF. The chain links TRBV29-1 to TRBJ1-2; no reliable D call. V gave up 4 bases and J gave up 6 bases, with 9 bases separating them. The germline V gene encodes CDR1 SQVTM and CDR2 ANQGSEA. CDR3 length equals 11 residues.

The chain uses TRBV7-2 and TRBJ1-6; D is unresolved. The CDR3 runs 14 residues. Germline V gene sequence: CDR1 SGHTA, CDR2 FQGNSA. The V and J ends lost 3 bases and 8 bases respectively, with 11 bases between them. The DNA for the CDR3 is TGTGCCAGCAGCTTGAGTCCCCGGGATTCACCCCTCCACTTT. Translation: CASSLSPRDSPLHF.

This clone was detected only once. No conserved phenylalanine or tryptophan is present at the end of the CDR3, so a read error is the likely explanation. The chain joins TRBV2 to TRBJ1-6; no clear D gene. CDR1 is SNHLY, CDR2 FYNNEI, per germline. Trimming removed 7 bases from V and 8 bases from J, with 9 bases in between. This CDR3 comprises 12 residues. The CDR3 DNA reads TGTGCCAGCACCGACGACGATTCACCCCTCCACCTT. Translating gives CASTDDDSPLHL.

The CDR3 DNA sequence: TGCGCCAGATACGGGACATACTACAATGAGCAGTTCTTC. Residues: CARYGTYYNEQFF. The chain links TRBV23-1 to TRBJ2-1; tentatively, D is TRBD1 (6 bases). TRBV23-1 is identified as an open reading frame with a role that is uncertain. The CDR3 sequence is 13 residues long. V was pared by 9 bases and J by 3 bases, with 12 bases between.

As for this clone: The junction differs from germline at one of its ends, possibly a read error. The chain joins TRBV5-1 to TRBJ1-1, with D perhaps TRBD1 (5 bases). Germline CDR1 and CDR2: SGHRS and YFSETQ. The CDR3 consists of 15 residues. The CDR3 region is CASSLGDRMNTEAFF. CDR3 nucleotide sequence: TGCGCCAGCAGTTTGGGAGACAGAATGAACACTGAAGCTTTCTTT.

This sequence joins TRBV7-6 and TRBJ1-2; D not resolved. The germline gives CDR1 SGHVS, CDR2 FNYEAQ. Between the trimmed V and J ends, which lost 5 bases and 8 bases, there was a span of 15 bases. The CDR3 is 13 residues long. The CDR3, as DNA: TGTGCCAGCAGCCGTGCTTACGAGGAGGGCTACACCTTC. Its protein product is CASSRAYEEGYTF. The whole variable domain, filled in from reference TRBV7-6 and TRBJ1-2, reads GAGVSQSPRYKVTKRGQDVALRCDPISGHVSLYWYRQALGQGPEFLTYFNYEAQQDKSGLPNDRFSAERPEGSISTLTIQRTEQRDSAMYRCASSRAYEEGYTFGSGTRLTVV.

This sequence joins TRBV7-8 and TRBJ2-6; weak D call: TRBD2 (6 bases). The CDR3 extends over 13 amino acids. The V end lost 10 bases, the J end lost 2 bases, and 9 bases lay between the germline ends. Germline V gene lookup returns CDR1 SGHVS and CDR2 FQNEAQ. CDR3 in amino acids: CATGLTGANVLTF. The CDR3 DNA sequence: TGTGCCACCGGACTAACTGGGGCCAACGTCCTGACTTTC.

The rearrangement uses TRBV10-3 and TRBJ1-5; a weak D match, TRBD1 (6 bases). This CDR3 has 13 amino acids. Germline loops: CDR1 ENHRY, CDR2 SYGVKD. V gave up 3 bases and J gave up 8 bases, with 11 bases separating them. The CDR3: CAISDGGKEPQHF. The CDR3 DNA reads TGTGCCATCAGTGACGGGGGCAAAGAGCCCCAGCATTTT.